This T cell receptor (beta chain) was recovered during a study of molecular identifiers for immune sequencing clone quantification. Study-wide results and caveats: The sizes of highly expanded clones could be underestimated when identical TCR molecules share a barcode. Clones exceeding 20 RNA copies carried over 98% of effector molecules but under 1% of naive-cell molecules.

Germline V gives CDR1 MNHEY, CDR2 SVGEGT. CDR3 length: 13 amino acids. Trimming stripped 8 bases from V and 6 bases from J, with 13 bases between. From the PCR reads, TCRdb called clonotypes with MiXCR, one entry per CDR3 protein. The data show 250,000 to 350,000 distinct CDR3 sequences, about a fifth seen once. With respect to this clonotype: The target antigen is unknown.

The sorting of naive CD8 T cells used the CD8+CD4-CCR7+CD45RA+ phenotype. Input material: naive CD8+ T cells from blood, with Jurkat cell RNA spiked in. Documented subset: FACS-sorted CD8+CD4-CCR7+CD45RA+ naive T cells. J is TRBJ1-4 and V is TRBV6-2 or TRBV6-3; D unclear. This TCR was recovered from a human donor in good health. Some libraries in this study had Jurkat cell RNA spiked in. CDR3 DNA sequence: TGTGCCAGCGGCCGGGGAAAATATGAAAAACTGTTTTTT. It yields the protein CASGRGKYEKLFF.